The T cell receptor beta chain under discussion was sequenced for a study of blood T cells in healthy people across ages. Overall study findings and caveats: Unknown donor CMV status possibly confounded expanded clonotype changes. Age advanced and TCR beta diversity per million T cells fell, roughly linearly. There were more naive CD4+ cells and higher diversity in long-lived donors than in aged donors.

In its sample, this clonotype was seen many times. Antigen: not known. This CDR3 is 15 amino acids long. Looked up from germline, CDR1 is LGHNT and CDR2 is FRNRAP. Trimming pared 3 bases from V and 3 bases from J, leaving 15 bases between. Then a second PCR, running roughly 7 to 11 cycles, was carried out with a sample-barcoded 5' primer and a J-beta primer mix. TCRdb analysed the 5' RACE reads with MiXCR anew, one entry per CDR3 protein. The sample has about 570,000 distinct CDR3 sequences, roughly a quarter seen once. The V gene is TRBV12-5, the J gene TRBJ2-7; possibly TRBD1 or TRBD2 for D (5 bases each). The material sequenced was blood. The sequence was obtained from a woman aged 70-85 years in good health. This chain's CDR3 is CASGFGASKHYEQYF. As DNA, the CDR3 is TGTGCTAGTGGTTTCGGGGCGAGTAAACACTACGAGCAGTACTTC.